A selection of T cell receptor beta chains follows, all from one sample in a study of molecular identifiers for immune sequencing clone quantification. MiXCR, applied by TCRdb to the PCR reads, yields one record per CDR3 protein. The table lists some 89,000 distinct CDR3 sequences, less than 25% of them singletons, with 0.94% in the top ten. Sample: naive CD8+ T cells from blood, with Jurkat cell RNA spiked in. These receptors were collected from a human donor in good health. Some libraries in this study had Jurkat cell RNA spiked in. The CDR3 runs from the conserved cysteine through the conserved F or W. The order of the fields is CDR3 DNA, CDR3 protein, J gene, clone size, D gene, V gene. D genes are given only for firm matches. Clone size, where shown, is once, few, many, or a class for clones that have expanded.

cdr3_nt: TGTGCCAGTAGTGTAGGGGCCCGCTCCTATAATTCACCCCTCCACTTT
cdr3_aa: CASSVGARSYNSPLHF
j_call: TRBJ1-6
clone_size: -
d_call: -
v_call: TRBV19

cdr3_nt: TGTGCCAGCCGGGGACAGTGGGGTCAGCCCCAGCATTTT
cdr3_aa: CASRGQWGQPQHF
j_call: TRBJ1-5
clone_size: many
d_call: TRBD1
v_call: TRBV6-2/TRBV6-3

cdr3_nt: TGTGCCAGTCGGCGGGGAATTAGCGGGTGCACAGATACGCAGTATTTT
cdr3_aa: CASRRGISGCTDTQYF
j_call: TRBJ2-3
clone_size: once
d_call: TRBD2
v_call: TRBV27

cdr3_nt: TGTGCCAGCAGCTTTAGTCCAGTATCCACAGATACGCAGTATTTT
cdr3_aa: CASSFSPVSTDTQYF
j_call: TRBJ2-3
clone_size: many
d_call: -
v_call: TRBV7-9

cdr3_nt: TGTGCCAGCAGCTTAGGCTTGGGCAGCAAAGAGACCCAGTACTTC
cdr3_aa: CASSLGLGSKETQYF
j_call: TRBJ2-5
clone_size: many
d_call: -
v_call: TRBV7-9

cdr3_nt: TGTGCCACCAGTGGGGGGGGTGAGCAGTTCTTC
cdr3_aa: CATSGGGEQFF
j_call: TRBJ2-1
clone_size: many
d_call: TRBD2
v_call: TRBV24-1

cdr3_nt: TGTGCCAGCAGCATCCCGGGACAATACTCTGGGGCCAACGTCCTGACTTTC
cdr3_aa: CASSIPGQYSGANVLTF
j_call: TRBJ2-6
clone_size: -
d_call: -
v_call: TRBV3-1

cdr3_nt: TGTGCCAGCAAGGTAGCGGGAGCGAACCCCGGGGAGCTGTTTTTT
cdr3_aa: CASKVAGANPGELFF
j_call: TRBJ2-2
clone_size: -
d_call: TRBD2
v_call: TRBV6-1

cdr3_nt: TGTGCCAGCAGCTTAAGGGACAGGGTGAATGAAAAACTGTTTTTT
cdr3_aa: CASSLRDRVNEKLFF
j_call: TRBJ1-4
clone_size: many
d_call: TRBD1
v_call: TRBV7-2

cdr3_nt: TGCAGCGTTGACACTGGTACAGATACGCAGTATTTT
cdr3_aa: CSVDTGTDTQYF
j_call: TRBJ2-3
clone_size: -
d_call: -
v_call: TRBV29-1

cdr3_nt: TGTGCCAGCTCACCCAACGGCCCCCCCCCCCTCCGCTTT
cdr3_aa: CASSPNGPPPLRF
j_call: TRBJ2-3
clone_size: few
d_call: -
v_call: TRBV18

cdr3_nt: TGTGCCAGCAGGTGTGAGGAGACCCAGTACTTC
cdr3_aa: CASRCEETQYF
j_call: TRBJ2-5
clone_size: -
d_call: -
v_call: TRBV6-2/TRBV6-3

cdr3_nt: TGTGCCAGCAGCTACTTAAGCGGGAGTAACGGGGAGCTGTTTTTT
cdr3_aa: CASSYLSGSNGELFF
j_call: TRBJ2-2
clone_size: many
d_call: TRBD2
v_call: TRBV6-2/TRBV6-3

cdr3_nt: TGTGCCAGCGACGTGGTAGGGTCCTATTCGGGCTATGAGCAGTTCTTC
cdr3_aa: CASDVVGSYSGYEQFF
j_call: TRBJ2-1
clone_size: many
d_call: -
v_call: TRBV7-2

cdr3_nt: TGTGCCAGCAGTCCATGGACGCGGGAGACCCAGTACTTC
cdr3_aa: CASSPWTRETQYF
j_call: TRBJ2-5
clone_size: -
d_call: -
v_call: TRBV27

cdr3_nt: TGTGCCAGCAGTCCCGATTACTACGAGCAGTACTTC
cdr3_aa: CASSPDYYEQYF
j_call: TRBJ2-7
clone_size: -
d_call: -
v_call: TRBV12-3/TRBV12-4

cdr3_nt: TGCGCCAGCAGTCAACGTCCCCGGACAGGGGTTTCTTTTAGGTCCAATGAGCAGTTCTTC
cdr3_aa: CASSQRPRTGVSFRSNEQFF
j_call: TRBJ2-1
clone_size: -
d_call: TRBD1
v_call: TRBV23-1

cdr3_nt: TGTGCCAGCAGTTTAGCCATTTGGGGGGCCAGCACAGATACGCAGTATTTT
cdr3_aa: CASSLAIWGASTDTQYF
j_call: TRBJ2-3
clone_size: many
d_call: -
v_call: TRBV12-3/TRBV12-4

cdr3_nt: TGCAGTGCTAGCGGTTGGGGGGGAGGCACAGATACGCAGTATTTT
cdr3_aa: CSASGWGGGTDTQYF
j_call: TRBJ2-3
clone_size: many
d_call: TRBD2
v_call: TRBV20-1

cdr3_nt: TGTGCCAGCAGCCTCGGACCGGGACAGGGAGTTAGGGGCAGCACAGATACGCAGTATTTT
cdr3_aa: CASSLGPGQGVRGSTDTQYF
j_call: TRBJ2-3
clone_size: -
d_call: TRBD1
v_call: TRBV13

cdr3_nt: TGTGCCAGCAGTTCAGGGGGCGAGTTCACTGAAGCTTTCTTT
cdr3_aa: CASSSGGEFTEAFF
j_call: TRBJ1-1
clone_size: -
d_call: TRBD1
v_call: TRBV12-3/TRBV12-4

cdr3_nt: TGTGCCAGCAGCCAACTGGGACTAGCGGGCCCCAAAGAGACCCAGTACTTC
cdr3_aa: CASSQLGLAGPKETQYF
j_call: TRBJ2-5
clone_size: few
d_call: TRBD2
v_call: TRBV14

cdr3_nt: TGTGCCAGCAGATCGGGATCCTCCTACGAGCAGTACTTC
cdr3_aa: CASRSGSSYEQYF
j_call: TRBJ2-7
clone_size: -
d_call: -
v_call: TRBV2

cdr3_nt: TGCAGCGTTGAAGATTCGGGGACTAGCCTCTCCGGGGAGCTGTTTTTT
cdr3_aa: CSVEDSGTSLSGELFF
j_call: TRBJ2-2
clone_size: many
d_call: TRBD2
v_call: TRBV29-1

cdr3_nt: TGTGCCAGCAGCGCCGGGACAGCTAACTACGAGCAGTGCTTC
cdr3_aa: CASSAGTANYEQCF
j_call: TRBJ2-7
clone_size: -
d_call: TRBD1
v_call: TRBV9